What follows are 3 T cell receptor beta chains derived from one specimen sequenced in a study of cytomegalovirus exposure and HLA in healthy donors (dated by TCRdb to the late 2010s). Library construction relied on the immunoSEQ multiplex PCR assay. For the multiplex PCR, a mixture combining 60 forward primers for TCR Vbeta segments and 13 reverse primers for TCR Jbeta segments was used. TCRdb took this table from immuneACCESS and kept in-frame rearrangements with V and J called. Such tables lack part of the clones; where checked against another copy, unresolved V genes explain under half of the gap, and the rest is unexplained. This sample lists around 170,000 clones; about 81% were detected once. Clones ranked in the top ten supply 0.7% to 0.95% of the sample. Sequencing used PBMCs. The source is a woman aged 18-29 years in good health and CMV-seronegative.

This clone has only one observation. The V gene is TRBV9, the J gene TRBJ1-6; weak D call: TRBD1 (5 bases). Germline values: CDR1 SGDLS, CDR2 YYNGEE. CDR3 length: 15 amino acids. The ends were cut back, 0 bases at V and 8 bases at J, with 12 bases in the middle. The DNA for the CDR3 is TGTGCCAGCAGCGTAGCAGACAGCTGGGATTCACCCCTCCACTTT. Protein sequence: CASSVADSWDSPLHF.

V usage is TRBV27 and J usage is TRBJ1-5; TRBD1 matches at 7 bases. Trimming at V came to 3 bases and at J to 6 bases, leaving 5 bases not matched to a gene. This CDR3 region has 14 residues. Germline V lookup: CDR1 MNHEY, CDR2 SMNVEV (reference sequence). The CDR3 coding sequence is TGTGCCAGCAGTTTCTCACAGGGGACTCAGCCCCAGCATTTT. This encodes CASSFSQGTQPQHF.

CDR3 DNA sequence: TGTGCCAGCAGACCGAACCCGGGGAGAGGTGAGACCCAGTACTTC. Translated: CASRPNPGRGETQYF. The gene calls are TRBV28 and TRBJ2-5, with D maybe TRBD2 (5 bases). Trimming pared 6 bases from V and 5 bases from J, leaving 19 bases between. The CDR3 has 15 amino acids. CDR1 is MDHEN and CDR2 is SYDVKM in the germline V gene.